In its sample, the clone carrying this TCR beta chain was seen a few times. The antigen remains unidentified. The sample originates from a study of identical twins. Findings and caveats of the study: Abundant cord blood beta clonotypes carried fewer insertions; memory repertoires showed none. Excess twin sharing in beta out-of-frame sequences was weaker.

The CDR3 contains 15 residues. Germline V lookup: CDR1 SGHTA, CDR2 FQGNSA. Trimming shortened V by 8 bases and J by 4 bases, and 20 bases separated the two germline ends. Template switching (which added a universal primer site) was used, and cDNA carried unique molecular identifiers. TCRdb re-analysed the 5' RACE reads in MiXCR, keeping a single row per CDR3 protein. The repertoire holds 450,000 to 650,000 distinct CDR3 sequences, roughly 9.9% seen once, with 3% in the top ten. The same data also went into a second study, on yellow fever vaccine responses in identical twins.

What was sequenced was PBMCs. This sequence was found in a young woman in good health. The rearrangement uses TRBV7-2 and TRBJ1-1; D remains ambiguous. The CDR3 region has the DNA TGTGCCAGCTCCCCCAGCGTCCCCTGGGGCACTGAAGCTTTCTTT. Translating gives CASSPSVPWGTEAFF.